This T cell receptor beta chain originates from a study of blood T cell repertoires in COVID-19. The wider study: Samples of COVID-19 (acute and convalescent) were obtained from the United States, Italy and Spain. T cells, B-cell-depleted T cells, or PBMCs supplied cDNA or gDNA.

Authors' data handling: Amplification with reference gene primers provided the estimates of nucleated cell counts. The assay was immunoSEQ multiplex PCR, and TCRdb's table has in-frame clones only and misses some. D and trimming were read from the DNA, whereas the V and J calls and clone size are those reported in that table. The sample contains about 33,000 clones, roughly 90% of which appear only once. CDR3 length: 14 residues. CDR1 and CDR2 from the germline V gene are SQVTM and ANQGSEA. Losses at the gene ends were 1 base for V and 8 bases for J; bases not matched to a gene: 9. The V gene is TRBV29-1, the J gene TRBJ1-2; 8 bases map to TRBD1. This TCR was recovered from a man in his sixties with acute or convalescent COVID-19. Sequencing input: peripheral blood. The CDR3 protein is CSVEAEDREWGYTF. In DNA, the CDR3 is TGCAGCGTTGAAGCGGAGGACAGGGAGTGGGGCTACACCTTC. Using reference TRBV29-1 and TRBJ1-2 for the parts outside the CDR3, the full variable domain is SAVISQKPSRDICQRGTSLTIQCQVDSQVTMMFWYRQQPGQSLTLIATANQGSEATYESGFVIDKFPISRPNLTFSTLTVSNMSPEDSSIYLCSVEAEDREWGYTFGSGTRLTVV.